This T cell receptor (beta chain) was recorded in a study of CD8 T cell repertoires and HIV-1 epitope variants. CDR3 length: 12 amino acids. Trimming left V 10 bases short and J 4 bases short, with 11 bases between. Germline assignment: CDR1 ENHRY and CDR2 SYGVKD. Libraries were prepared by immunoSEQ multiplex PCR; TCRdb keeps only in-frame clonotypes and omits some of them. Among roughly 4,100 clones listed, almost 65% were seen once. As regards this clone: Its antigen is currently unknown.

Sequencing was performed on cultured CD8+ T cells derived from PBMCs. The genes are TRBV10-3 and TRBJ2-1; either TRBD1 or TRBD2 may fit D (5 bases each). The sequence was collected from a male donor with HIV. DNA of the CDR3: TGTGCCACCGGGGACGGTTACAATGAGCAGTTCTTC. This gives the protein CATGDGYNEQFF.